This T cell receptor (beta chain) was identified during a study of regulatory T cells in long-lasting Graves disease. This clonotype was recorded at least ten times. The antigen is undetermined. Time point described: newly diagnosed GD, antithyroid drugs for less than 3 months. PBMC-derived RNA was used for the TCR library. General observations from the study: Among the persistent patients, 2,500 to 3,000 public clonotypes were shared, more than the 966 shared among new patients. The study examined only peripheral blood, not thyroid tissue.

CDR3 regions were amplified by Arm-PCR using iRepertoire HTBI primers to build TCR beta libraries. TCRdb re-derived calls from the multiplex PCR reads in MiXCR, one entry per CDR3 protein. In the table there are about 320,000 distinct CDR3 sequences, approximately 20% of which are singletons. Trimming cost V 6 bases and J 9 bases; bases outside gene matches: 8. The V gene's germline CDR1 is MNHEY and CDR2 SMNVEV (reference sequence). The CDR3 contains 13 residues. The sample consisted of peripheral blood mononuclear cells (PBMCs), taken at new diagnosis, from a patient treated with antithyroid drugs. The V call is TRBV27, the J call TRBJ1-5, with TRBD1 identical over 7 bases. This TCR was sampled from a female donor with Graves disease. CDR3 region: CASRAQGGGPQHF. The CDR3 DNA sequence: TGTGCCAGCAGAGCCCAGGGGGGAGGGCCCCAGCATTTT.